The 26 T cell receptor beta chains given below trace back to one sample, sequenced in a study of cytomegalovirus exposure and HLA in healthy donors. Researchers ran the PCR with 60 Vbeta and 13 Jbeta primers. The assay was immunoSEQ multiplex PCR, and TCRdb's table has in-frame clones only and misses some. Found here are 140,000 to 150,000 clones, around 9.7% of them singletons; the top ten hold 1.5% to 2%. The sequenced sample was PBMCs. All receptors derive from a man aged 50-59 years in good health and CMV-seronegative.

The chain joins TRBV7-9 to TRBJ1-4, with a tentative D call TRBD1 (5 bases). The CDR3 consists of 15 residues. The germline V gene has CDR1 SEHNR and CDR2 FQNEAQ (reference sequence). Trimming pared 5 bases from V and 10 bases from J, leaving 20 bases between. The CDR3 nucleotides are TGTGCCAGCAGCCCACAGAGGAGTGCGGGGGGAAAACTGTTTTTT. It translates to CASSPQRSAGGKLFF.

Only a few counts were recorded for this clone. The gene calls are TRBV11-3 and TRBJ2-3; D is possibly TRBD2 (5 bases). Germline V gene lookup returns CDR1 SGHNT and CDR2 YENEEA. The CDR3 is made up of 15 amino acids. The ends were cut back, 5 bases at V and 2 bases at J, with 14 bases in the middle. In DNA, the CDR3 is TGTGCCAGCAGCCTCGGTGGACGGGACACAGATACGCAGTATTTT. Translated, it gives CASSLGGRDTDTQYF.

This clone appeared a few times. The V call is TRBV5-6, the J call TRBJ1-4; no firm D call. Germline values: CDR1 SGHDT, CDR2 YYEEEE. This CDR3 is built from 15 residues. Deletions cut 4 bases from V and 0 bases from J, with 10 bases between. CDR3 nucleotides: TGTGCCAGCAGCCTGGCAGGTCCAACTAATGAAAAACTGTTTTTT. As protein: CASSLAGPTNEKLFF.

This sequence joins TRBV5-1 and TRBJ2-3, with TRBD1 matching 8 bases. This CDR3 has 15 amino acids. V lost 2 bases, J lost 2 bases, and 4 bases stayed unmatched. Germline V gene lookup returns CDR1 SGHRS and CDR2 YFSETQ. The CDR3 region is CASSFGTGNTDTQYF. The CDR3 DNA is TGCGCCAGCAGCTTCGGGACAGGAAACACAGATACGCAGTATTTT. The full variable domain, completed using reference TRBV5-1 and TRBJ2-3, is KAGVTQTPRYLIKTRGQQVTLSCSPISGHRSVSWYQQTPGQGLQFLFEYFSETQRNKGNFPGRFSGRQFSNSRSEMNVSTLELGDSALYLCASSFGTGNTDTQYFGPGTRLTVL.

CDR3 amino acids: CASSLQAETGNEQFF. The CDR3 coding sequence is TGTGCCAGCAGCTTACAAGCGGAGACCGGTAATGAGCAGTTCTTC. The chain uses TRBV7-2 and TRBJ2-1, with D possibly TRBD2 on 5 matching bases. This CDR3 is 15 amino acids long. Germline CDR1 is SGHTA and CDR2 is FQGNSA. Trimming removed 2 bases from V and 7 bases from J, with 15 bases in between.

V usage is TRBV5-1 and J usage is TRBJ2-2; TRBD2 matches 7 bases. Germline V gene data show CDR1 as SGHRS and CDR2 as YFSETQ. After removal of 4 bases from V and 4 bases from J, the junction contained 10 bases not matched to a gene. The CDR3 has 16 amino acids. This CDR3 reads CASSLAPAGTTGELFF. The CDR3 DNA reads as TGCGCCAGCAGCCTGGCTCCAGCGGGAACCACCGGGGAGCTGTTTTTT.

This chain links TRBV7-8 with TRBJ2-5, with D perhaps matching TRBD2 (6 bases). V shed 2 bases and J shed 0 bases, with 19 bases lying between them. The CDR3 sequence is 18 residues long. Looked up from germline, CDR1 is SGHVS and CDR2 is FQNEAQ. The CDR3 coding sequence is TGTGCCAGCAGCTTAAGCGCGCTCCGGGGAGGACACCAAGAGACCCAGTACTTC. This gives the protein CASSLSALRGGHQETQYF.

V is TRBV6-4 and J is TRBJ2-1; 9 nucleotides line up with TRBD2. The V gene's germline CDR1 is MRHNA and CDR2 SNTAGT. The trim removed 4 bases at V and 2 bases at J, leaving 3 bases unmatched. The CDR3 sequence is 15 residues long. This CDR3 reads CASSVAGAPYNEQFF. CDR3 nucleotides: TGTGCCAGCAGTGTAGCGGGAGCTCCCTACAATGAGCAGTTCTTC.

This clone came up a few times. The chain carries TRBV7-8 and TRBJ2-7, with 14 positions matching TRBD2. V shed 5 bases and J 5 bases; nucleotides not matched to a gene: 5. CDR1 is SGHVS and CDR2 is FQNEAQ in the germline V gene. The CDR3 is 15 amino acids. The CDR3 spells CASSTGLAGGHEQYF. CDR3 DNA: TGTGCCAGCAGCACCGGACTAGCGGGAGGCCACGAGCAGTACTTC. The complete variable domain, with remaining parts taken from reference TRBV7-8 and TRBJ2-7, reads GAGVSQSPRYKVAKRGQDVALRCDPISGHVSLFWYQQALGQGPEFLTYFQNEAQLDKSGLPSDRFFAERPEGSVSTLKIQRTQQEDSAVYLCASSTGLAGGHEQYFGPGTRLTVT.

This clone was found once. CDR3 DNA sequence: TGTGCCTGGAGTGTAACTAGCGGGGGGGCAATCGGCACAGATACGCAGTATTTT. This encodes CAWSVTSGGAIGTDTQYF. The chain uses TRBV30 and TRBJ2-3, with 13 bases identical to TRBD2. The CDR3 length is 18 residues. Germline V gene lookup returns CDR1 GTSNPN and CDR2 SVGIG (reference sequence). Trimming at V came to 0 bases and at J to 1 base, leaving 7 bases not matched to a gene.

This sequence joins TRBV25-1 and TRBJ2-5, with 9 bases that match TRBD1. The CDR3 spans 16 residues. Germline assignment: CDR1 MGHDK and CDR2 SYGVNS. V was pared by 3 bases and J by 5 bases, with 10 bases of the junction left unmatched. The CDR3 is CASSEARGTGMETQYF. CDR3 DNA: TGTGCCAGCAGTGAGGCAAGGGGGACAGGGATGGAGACCCAGTACTTC.

The chain is built from TRBV6-8 and TRBJ2-7; D remains ambiguous. The CDR3 contains 19 residues. Germline-derived CDR1 and CDR2 are MNHGY and SAAAGT. Trimming left V 5 bases short and J 1 base short, with 27 bases between. CDR3 sequence reads: CASSQPPPEPRISSYEQYF. In nucleotides, the CDR3 is TGTGCCAGCAGTCAACCCCCGCCGGAACCGAGGATCAGTTCCTACGAGCAGTACTTC.

V usage is TRBV7-3 and J usage is TRBJ2-7; D gene unclear. V was cut by 1 base and J by 4 bases, with 14 bases left in between. Germline V gene sequence: CDR1 SGHTA, CDR2 FQGTGA. CDR3 length equals 15 residues. The CDR3 bases are TGTGCCAGCAGCTTAAGCTCGGTAAGGAGTTACGAGCAGTACTTC. It specifies CASSLSSVRSYEQYF.

The chain has TRBV19 and TRBJ2-1, with 13 nucleotides matching TRBD2. The trim removed 3 bases at V and 9 bases at J, leaving 5 bases unmatched. The CDR3 is made up of 15 amino acids. Germline CDR1 reads LNHDA; CDR2 reads SQIVND (reference sequence). The CDR3: CASSIGLAGVGEQFF. As DNA, the CDR3 is TGTGCCAGTAGTATTGGACTAGCGGGAGTAGGTGAGCAGTTCTTC.

The chain has TRBV18 and TRBJ2-5; 10 bases are shared with TRBD1. Trimming cost V 0 bases and J 10 bases; bases outside gene matches: 11. Per the germline V gene, CDR1 is KGHSH and CDR2 is LQKENI. This CDR3 has 16 residues. The DNA for the CDR3 is TGTGCCAGCTCACCACCCTTAGGACAGGGGGTTAGGAACCAGTACTTC. Encoded protein: CASSPPLGQGVRNQYF.

Written as DNA, the CDR3 is TGTGCCAGCAGAGATCAGGGGGCGATAGCCGGGGAGCTGTTTTTT. Amino acid sequence: CASRDQGAIAGELFF. This chain links TRBV27 with TRBJ2-2; 8 bases align to TRBD1. Germline V gives CDR1 MNHEY, CDR2 SMNVEV (reference sequence). This CDR3 is built from 15 residues. The ends lost 6 bases at V and 6 bases at J; junction bases unmatched: 9.

In this sample, this clone turned up a few times. The chain recombines TRBV5-4 with TRBJ2-7, with a possible D match to TRBD2 (6 bases). CDR3 length: 15 residues. Trimming cost V 1 base and J 1 base, with 12 bases left between them. The germline CDR1 and CDR2 sequences are SGHNT and YYREEE (reference sequence). The CDR3 is CASSLSGLASYEQYF. The DNA for the CDR3 is TGTGCCAGCAGCTTGTCGGGACTTGCTTCCTACGAGCAGTACTTC.

The chain has TRBV19 and TRBJ1-5; TRBD1 matches at 7 bases. This CDR3 has 15 amino acids. Germline V gene lookup returns CDR1 LNHDA and CDR2 SQIVND (reference sequence). J was trimmed by 1 base and V by 4 bases; bases with no gene match: 4. The CDR3 reads CASSRQGGSNQPQHF. The CDR3 DNA reads TGTGCCAGTAGTAGGCAGGGGGGAAGCAATCAGCCCCAGCATTTT.

This clone was seen more than once but under ten times. The CDR3 DNA is TGTGCCAGCTCACAGGGCGGTGGGTCCTATAATTCACCCCTCCACTTT. This encodes CASSQGGGSYNSPLHF. This chain links TRBV25-1 with TRBJ1-6; D is perhaps TRBD1 (6 bases). This CDR3 spans 16 amino acids. From germline, CDR1 is MGHDK and CDR2 SYGVNS. V was pared by 8 bases and J by 1 base, with 15 bases between.

The rearrangement links TRBV5-6 to TRBJ2-7, with 14 bases lining up with TRBD2. The V segment lost 0 bases and the J segment 6 bases; nucleotides outside the gene matches: 2. From germline, CDR1 is SGHDT and CDR2 YYEEEE. CDR3 length: 15 amino acids. CDR3 DNA sequence: TGTGCCAGCAGCTTGGGACTAGCGGGAGGGTCCGAGCAGTACTTC. Its translation: CASSLGLAGGSEQYF.

The sample holds a few counts of this clone. The chain combines TRBV9 with TRBJ2-1; D possibly corresponds to TRBD2 (6 bases). Germline V gene lookup returns CDR1 SGDLS and CDR2 YYNGEE. This CDR3 spans 16 amino acids. Trimming removed 4 bases at V and 2 bases at J, with 16 bases between. The CDR3, as DNA: TGTGCCAGCAGCCCCATCGCGGAGGGGACCTACAATGAGCAGTTCTTC. Its protein product is CASSPIAEGTYNEQFF.

V is TRBV19 and J is TRBJ2-2; D uncertain. This CDR3 spans 14 amino acids. Trimming removed 5 bases at V and 8 bases at J, with 15 bases between. Germline CDR1 is LNHDA and CDR2 is SQIVND (reference sequence). The CDR3 sequence: CASSPPGWPGELFF. The CDR3 DNA is TGTGCCAGTAGTCCCCCAGGATGGCCTGGGGAGCTGTTTTTT.

This clone was seen a handful of times. The chain recombines TRBV2 with TRBJ1-4; TRBD1 might be the D (6 bases). Germline V gene sequence: CDR1 SNHLY, CDR2 FYNNEI. This CDR3 has 15 amino acids. V was pared by 4 bases and J by 4 bases, with 13 bases between. The chain's CDR3 is CASSAQGSDNEKLFF. CDR3 coding DNA: TGTGCCAGCAGTGCGCAGGGGTCCGATAATGAAAAACTGTTTTTT.

This chain joins TRBV19 and TRBJ1-2; TRBD1 is a possible D gene (6 bases). This CDR3 is built from 15 residues. The V end was cut by 4 bases, the J end by 5 bases, with 17 bases between. CDR1 LNHDA and CDR2 SQIVND come from the germline V gene (reference sequence). CDR3 DNA: TGTGCCAGTAGTAGCCCTACAGGGAAATGGTATGGCTACACCTTC. Translation gives CASSSPTGKWYGYTF.

This clone came up a few times. The chain uses TRBV7-8 and TRBJ1-5; 9 bases agree with TRBD1. This CDR3 contains 14 residues. V was clipped by 4 bases and J by 9 bases; unmatched bases: 7. Per germline, CDR1 SGHVS and CDR2 FQNEAQ. CDR3 in amino acids: CASSSTPGQGPQHF. The CDR3 DNA is TGTGCCAGCAGCTCAACACCGGGACAGGGGCCCCAGCATTTT.

This clone was observed a handful of times. The J gene is TRBJ1-5, the V gene TRBV5-1; weak D call: TRBD1 (5 bases). V was clipped by 4 bases and J by 3 bases, with 8 bases between them. This CDR3 has 13 amino acids. Per the germline V gene, CDR1 is SGHRS and CDR2 is YFSETQ. The CDR3 loop is CASSLTVNQPQHF. The DNA of the CDR3 is TGCGCCAGCAGCCTGACAGTCAATCAGCCCCAGCATTTT.